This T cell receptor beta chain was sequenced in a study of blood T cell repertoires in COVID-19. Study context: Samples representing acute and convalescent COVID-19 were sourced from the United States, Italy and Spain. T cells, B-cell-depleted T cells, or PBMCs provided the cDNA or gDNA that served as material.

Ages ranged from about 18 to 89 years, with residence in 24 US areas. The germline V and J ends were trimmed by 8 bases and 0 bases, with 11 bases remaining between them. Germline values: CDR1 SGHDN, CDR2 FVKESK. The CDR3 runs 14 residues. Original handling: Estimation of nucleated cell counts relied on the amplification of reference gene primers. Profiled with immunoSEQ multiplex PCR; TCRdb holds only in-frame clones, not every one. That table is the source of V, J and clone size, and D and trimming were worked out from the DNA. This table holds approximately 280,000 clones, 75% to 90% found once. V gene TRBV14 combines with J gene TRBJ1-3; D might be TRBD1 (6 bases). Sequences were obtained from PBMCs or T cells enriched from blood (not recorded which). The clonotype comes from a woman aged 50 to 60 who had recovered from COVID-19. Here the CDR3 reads CASATGYSGNTIYF. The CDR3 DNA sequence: TGTGCCAGCGCTACAGGGTACTCTGGAAACACCATATATTTT.